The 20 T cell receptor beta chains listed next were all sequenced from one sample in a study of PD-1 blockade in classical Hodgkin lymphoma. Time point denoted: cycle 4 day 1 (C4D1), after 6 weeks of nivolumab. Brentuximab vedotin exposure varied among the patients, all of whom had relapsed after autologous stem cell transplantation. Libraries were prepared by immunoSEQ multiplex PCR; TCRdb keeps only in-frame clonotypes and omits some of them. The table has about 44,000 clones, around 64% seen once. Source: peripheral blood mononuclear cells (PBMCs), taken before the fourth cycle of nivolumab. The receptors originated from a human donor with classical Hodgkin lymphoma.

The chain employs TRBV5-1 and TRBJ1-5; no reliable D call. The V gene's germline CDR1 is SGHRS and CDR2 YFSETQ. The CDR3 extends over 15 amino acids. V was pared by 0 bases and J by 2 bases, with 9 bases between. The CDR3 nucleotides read TGCGCCAGCAGCTTGGCGGGTCAAGGCAATCAGCCCCAGCATTTT. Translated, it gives CASSLAGQGNQPQHF.

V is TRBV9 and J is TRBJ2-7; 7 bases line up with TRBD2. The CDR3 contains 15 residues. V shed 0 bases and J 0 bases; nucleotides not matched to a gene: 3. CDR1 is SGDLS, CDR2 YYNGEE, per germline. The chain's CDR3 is CASSVEGGDSYEQYF. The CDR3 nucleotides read TGTGCCAGCAGCGTAGAGGGAGGGGACTCCTACGAGCAGTACTTC.

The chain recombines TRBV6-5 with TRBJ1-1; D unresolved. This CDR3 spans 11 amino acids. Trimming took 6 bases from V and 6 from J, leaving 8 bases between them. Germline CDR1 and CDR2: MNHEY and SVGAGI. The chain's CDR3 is CASRGAAEAFF. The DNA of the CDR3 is TGTGCCAGCAGGGGAGCGGCTGAAGCTTTCTTT.

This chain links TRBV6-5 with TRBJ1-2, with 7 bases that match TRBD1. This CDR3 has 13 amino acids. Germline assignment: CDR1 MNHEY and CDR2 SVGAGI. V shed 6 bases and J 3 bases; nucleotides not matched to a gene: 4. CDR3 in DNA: TGTGCCAGCAGAGTGGACAGGTACTATGGCTACACCTTC. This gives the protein CASRVDRYYGYTF.

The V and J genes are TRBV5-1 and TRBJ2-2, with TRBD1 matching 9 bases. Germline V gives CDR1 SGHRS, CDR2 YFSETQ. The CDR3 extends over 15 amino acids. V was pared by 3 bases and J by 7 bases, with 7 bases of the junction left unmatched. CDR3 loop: CASSSRTGDNGELFF. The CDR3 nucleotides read TGCGCCAGCAGCTCACGGACAGGGGATAACGGGGAGCTGTTTTTT.

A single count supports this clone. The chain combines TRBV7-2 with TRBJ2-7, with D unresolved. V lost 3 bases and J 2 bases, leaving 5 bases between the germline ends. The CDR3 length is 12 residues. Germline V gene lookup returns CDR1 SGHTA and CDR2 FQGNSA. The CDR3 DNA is TGTGCCAGCAGCTTTGCAACCTACGAGCAGTACTTC. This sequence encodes CASSFATYEQYF.

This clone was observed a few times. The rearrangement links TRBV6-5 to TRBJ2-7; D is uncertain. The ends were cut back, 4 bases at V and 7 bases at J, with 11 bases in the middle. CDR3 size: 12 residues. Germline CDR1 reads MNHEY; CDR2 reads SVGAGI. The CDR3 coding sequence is TGTGCCAGCAGTTTTCTTTTGGGGGAGCAGTACTTC. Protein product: CASSFLLGEQYF.

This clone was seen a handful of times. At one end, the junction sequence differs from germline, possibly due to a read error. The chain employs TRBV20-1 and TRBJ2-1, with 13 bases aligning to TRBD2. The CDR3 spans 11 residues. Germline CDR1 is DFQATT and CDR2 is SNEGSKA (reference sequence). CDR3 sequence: CSAWTSGRSVF. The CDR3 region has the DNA TGCAGTGCTTGGACTAGCGGGAGATCGGTCTTC.

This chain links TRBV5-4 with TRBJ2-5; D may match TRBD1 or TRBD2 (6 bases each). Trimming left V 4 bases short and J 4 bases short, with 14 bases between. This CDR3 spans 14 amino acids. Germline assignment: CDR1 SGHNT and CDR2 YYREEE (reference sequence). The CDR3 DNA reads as TGTGCCAGCAGCAAAAGGGGGGTAGGAGAGACCCAGTACTTC. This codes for CASSKRGVGETQYF.

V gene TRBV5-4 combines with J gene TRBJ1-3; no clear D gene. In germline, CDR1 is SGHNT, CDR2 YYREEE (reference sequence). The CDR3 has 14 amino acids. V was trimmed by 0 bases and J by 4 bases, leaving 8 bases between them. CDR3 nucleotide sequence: TGTGCCAGCAGCTTGGCCGTCGGGGGAAACACCATATATTTT. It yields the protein CASSLAVGGNTIYF.

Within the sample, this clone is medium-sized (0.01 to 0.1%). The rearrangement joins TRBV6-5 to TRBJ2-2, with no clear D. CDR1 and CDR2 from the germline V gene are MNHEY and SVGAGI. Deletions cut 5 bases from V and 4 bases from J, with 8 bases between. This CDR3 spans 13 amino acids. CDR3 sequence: CASSQPSTGELFF. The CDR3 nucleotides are TGTGCCAGCAGTCAACCTAGCACCGGGGAGCTGTTTTTT.

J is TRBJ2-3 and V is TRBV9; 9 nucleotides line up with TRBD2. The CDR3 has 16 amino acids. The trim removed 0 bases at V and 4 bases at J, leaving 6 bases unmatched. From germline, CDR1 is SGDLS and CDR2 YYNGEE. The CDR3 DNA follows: TGTGCCAGCAGCGTAGTTCTAGCGGGAAGCCCAGATACGCAGTATTTT. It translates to CASSVVLAGSPDTQYF. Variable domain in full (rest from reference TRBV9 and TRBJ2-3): DSGVTQTPKHLITATGQRVTLRCSPRSGDLSVYWYQQSLDQGLQFLIQYYNGEERAKGNILERFSAQQFPDLHSELNLSSLELGDSALYFCASSVVLAGSPDTQYFGPGTRLTVL.

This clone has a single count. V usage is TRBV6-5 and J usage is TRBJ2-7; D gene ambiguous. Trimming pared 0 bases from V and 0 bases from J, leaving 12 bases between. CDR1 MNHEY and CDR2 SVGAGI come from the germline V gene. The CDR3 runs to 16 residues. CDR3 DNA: TGTGCCAGCAGTTACTCTGGGCTCGCGAGCTCCTACGAGCAGTACTTC. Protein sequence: CASSYSGLASSYEQYF.

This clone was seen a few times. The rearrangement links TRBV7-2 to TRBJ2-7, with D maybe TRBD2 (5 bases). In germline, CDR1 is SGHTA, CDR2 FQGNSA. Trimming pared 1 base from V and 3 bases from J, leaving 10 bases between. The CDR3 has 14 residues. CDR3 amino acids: CASSLVLEGYEQYF. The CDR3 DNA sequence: TGTGCCAGCAGCTTAGTACTAGAAGGCTACGAGCAGTACTTC.

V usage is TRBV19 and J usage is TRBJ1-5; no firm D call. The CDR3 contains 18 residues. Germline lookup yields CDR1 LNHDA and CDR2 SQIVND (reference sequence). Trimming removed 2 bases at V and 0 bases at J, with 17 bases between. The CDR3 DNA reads TGTGCCAGTAGTATACGGGCAGTCCCTGCCAATAGCAATCAGCCCCAGCATTTT. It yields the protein CASSIRAVPANSNQPQHF.

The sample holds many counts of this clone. CDR3 residues: CAISGTGEKLFF. For the CDR3, the DNA is TGTGCCATCAGTGGGACAGGGGAGAAACTGTTTTTT. The rearrangement links TRBV10-3 to TRBJ1-4, with 9 positions matching TRBD1. Germline lookup yields CDR1 ENHRY and CDR2 SYGVKD. The CDR3 sequence is 12 residues long. With 4 bases clipped from V and 11 bases from J, the junction kept 2 bases outside the gene matches.

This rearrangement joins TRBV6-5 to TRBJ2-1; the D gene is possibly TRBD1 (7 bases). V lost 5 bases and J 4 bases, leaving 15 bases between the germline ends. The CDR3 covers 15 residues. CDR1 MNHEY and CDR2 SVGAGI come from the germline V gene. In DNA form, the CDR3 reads TGTGCCAGCAGTGTCCAGCAGGGGGGTTACAATGAGCAGTTCTTC. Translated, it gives CASSVQQGGYNEQFF.

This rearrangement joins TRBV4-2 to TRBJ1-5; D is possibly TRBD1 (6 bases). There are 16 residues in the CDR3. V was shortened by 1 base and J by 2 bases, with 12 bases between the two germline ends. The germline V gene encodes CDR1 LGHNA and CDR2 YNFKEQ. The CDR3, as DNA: TGTGCCAGCAGCCAAGGTGGGGGCGCAGGCAATCAGCCCCAGCATTTT. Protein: CASSQGGGAGNQPQHF.

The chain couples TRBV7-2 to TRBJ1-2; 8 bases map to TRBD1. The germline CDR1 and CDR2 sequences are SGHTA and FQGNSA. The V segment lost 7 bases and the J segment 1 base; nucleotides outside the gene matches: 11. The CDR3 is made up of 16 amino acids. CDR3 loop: CASTLPNRGFNYGYTF. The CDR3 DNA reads TGTGCCAGCACACTACCAAACAGGGGGTTTAACTATGGCTACACCTTC.

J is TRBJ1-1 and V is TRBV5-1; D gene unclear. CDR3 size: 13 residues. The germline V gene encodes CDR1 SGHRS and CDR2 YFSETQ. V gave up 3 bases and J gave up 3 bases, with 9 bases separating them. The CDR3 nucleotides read TGCGCCAGCAGCTGGACCCGGGACACTGAAGCTTTCTTT. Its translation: CASSWTRDTEAFF.